A single sample gave rise to the 25 T cell receptor beta chains below, sequenced in a study of low-dose radiotherapy and immunotherapy resistance in tumors. First-strand cDNA used TRAV- and TRBV-specific primers, covering alpha and beta chains. The TCRs were subjected to amplification over around 19 PCR cycles employing a constant-region primer in conjunction with a V-primer adapter. One entry per CDR3 protein results from TCRdb running MiXCR on the reads. The data show fewer than 90,000 distinct CDR3 sequences, around 31% seen once. Time point meaning: before trial treatment. Here the sequenced sample was PBMCs, taken before treatment. The receptors shown here come from a female donor with ovarian cancer.

On this clonotype itself: A read error likely explains this, since a far larger clone differs by one base. V is TRBV13 and J is TRBJ1-5; D call uncertain. The CDR3 has 16 residues. Germline assignment: CDR1 PRHDT and CDR2 FYEKMQ (reference sequence). CDR3 sequence reads: CASSENLWVSNQPRHF. The DNA for the CDR3 is TGTGCCAGCAGTGAAAATCTATGGGTCTCTAACCAGCCCCGGCATTTT.

The J gene is TRBJ1-3, the V gene TRBV4-2; 7 positions agree with TRBD1. The junction had 10 bases not matched to a gene; V was cut back by 7 bases and J by 4 bases. The germline gives CDR1 LGHNA, CDR2 YNFKEQ. The CDR3 has 15 amino acids. CDR3 protein: CASTPDRLWGNTIYF. As DNA, the CDR3 is TGTGCCAGCACCCCGGACAGGTTATGGGGAAACACCATATATTTT.

Points on this clonotype: A far larger clone is off by one base, so a read error is likely. This chain links TRBV28 with TRBJ2-1, with D unresolved. Germline V gives CDR1 MDHEN, CDR2 SYDVKM. The CDR3 is 14 residues long. V lost 5 bases and J 10 bases, leaving 18 bases between the germline ends. The CDR3 DNA sequence: TGTGCCAGCAGTCCATCCCTAGGACGAGCCGAGCAGTTCTTC. Translated: CASSPSLGRAEQFF.

This clonotype was counted many times. The genes are TRBV12-3 or TRBV12-4 and TRBJ1-6, with 9 bases fitting TRBD1. The CDR3 covers 15 residues. Trimming cost V 5 bases and J 7 bases; bases outside gene matches: 6. CDR3 loop: CASSPGQGPNSPLHF. CDR3 in DNA: TGTGCCAGCAGTCCGGGACAGGGACCGAATTCACCCCTCCACTTT.

This clonotype was detected only a few times. The chain links TRBV14 to TRBJ1-2; D is possibly TRBD1 (5 bases). The germline CDR1 and CDR2 sequences are SGHDN and FVKESK. V was pared by 1 base and J by 4 bases, with 10 bases between. This CDR3 contains 14 residues. The CDR3 DNA sequence: TGTGCCAGCAGCCAAGTGACAGAGGGCTATGGCTACACCTTC. Translated, it gives CASSQVTEGYGYTF.

This clonotype was seen repeatedly, ten times or more. The rearrangement joins TRBV5-1 to TRBJ2-3; TRBD2 matches at 7 bases. V was pared by 0 bases and J by 3 bases, with 4 bases of the junction left unmatched. Germline CDR1 is SGHRS and CDR2 is YFSETQ. The CDR3 consists of 15 residues. CDR3 sequence: CASSLEWGGTDTQYF. In DNA, the CDR3 is TGCGCCAGCAGCTTGGAGTGGGGGGGGACAGATACGCAGTATTTT.

For this clonotype: Germline and junction disagree at one end, which may indicate a read error. CDR3 in amino acids: CVSSHLNMGFATNEKLFF. In DNA, the CDR3 is TGTGTCAGCAGCCACCTTAACATGGGCTTTGCAACTAATGAAAAACTGTTTTTT. The chain has TRBV5-5 and TRBJ1-4; no clear D. Looked up from germline, CDR1 is SGHKS and CDR2 is YYEKEE (reference sequence). This CDR3 has 18 residues.

The V call is TRBV19, the J call TRBJ2-5; D is unresolved. Germline V gives CDR1 LNHDA, CDR2 SQIVND (reference sequence). The germline V and J ends were trimmed by 3 bases and 0 bases, with 11 bases remaining between them. The CDR3 is made up of 15 amino acids. CDR3 in amino acids: CASSMTRPYQETQYF. The CDR3 coding sequence is TGTGCCAGTAGTATGACGCGGCCGTACCAAGAGACCCAGTACTTC.

V is TRBV5-1 and J is TRBJ2-7; D is tentatively TRBD1 or TRBD2 (6 bases each). The ends were cut back, 1 base at V and 2 bases at J, with 13 bases in the middle. Looked up from germline, CDR1 is SGHRS and CDR2 is YFSETQ. The CDR3 runs 15 residues. CDR3 in DNA: TGCGCCAGCAGCTTGACGACGGGGGCCGCCTACGAGCAGTACTTC. Translating it yields CASSLTTGAAYEQYF.

This CDR3 reads CASSIAGPENYEQYF. DNA of the CDR3: TGCGCCAGCAGCATTGCCGGGCCCGAGAACTACGAGCAGTACTTC. The chain employs TRBV5-1 and TRBJ2-7; D is ambiguous. CDR1 SGHRS and CDR2 YFSETQ come from the germline V gene. The V gene lost 4 bases and the J gene lost 3 bases, with 17 bases spanning the gap. This CDR3 spans 15 amino acids.

This clonotype was picked up many times. The chain carries TRBV15 and TRBJ2-3; no clear D gene. Germline V gives CDR1 LNHNV, CDR2 YYDKDF (reference sequence). V lost 0 bases to trimming and J lost 7 bases, with 8 bases between them. CDR3 length: 13 amino acids. As DNA, the CDR3 is TGTGCCACCAGCAGAGACCGTCCGAATACGCAGTATTTT. This translates into CATSRDRPNTQYF.

This clonotype was found many times. This sequence joins TRBV6-6 and TRBJ1-4; tentatively, D is TRBD1 (5 bases). This CDR3 spans 16 amino acids. V was clipped by 2 bases and J by 0 bases, with 10 bases between them. In germline, CDR1 is MNHNY, CDR2 SVGAGI (reference sequence). CDR3 nucleotides: TGTGCCAGCAGTTACGAAGGGGTTGCAACTAATGAAAAACTGTTTTTT. This codes for CASSYEGVATNEKLFF.

The chain recombines TRBV4-2 with TRBJ2-2; 12 nucleotides line up with TRBD1. Germline loops: CDR1 LGHNA, CDR2 YNFKEQ. The CDR3 contains 17 residues. V was pared by 1 base and J by 7 bases, with 7 bases of the junction left unmatched. CDR3 loop: CASSQGVWDRGRGELFF. CDR3 coding DNA: TGTGCCAGCAGCCAAGGTGTATGGGACAGGGGGCGCGGGGAGCTGTTTTTT.

Of note for this clonotype: This probably arose from a read error, given a far larger clone one base away. The gene calls are TRBV6-2 or TRBV6-3 and TRBJ2-1; D is perhaps TRBD1 or TRBD2 (5 bases each). Germline CDR1 reads MNHEY; CDR2 reads SVGEGT. CDR3 size: 15 residues. V shed 5 bases and J shed 13 bases, with 24 bases lying between them. The CDR3 nucleotides are TGTGCCAGCAGTGTCGGGGAAGGGGCCAAAAACATTCAGTTCTTC. Translation: CASSVGEGAKNIQFF.

This clonotype was detected many times. The chain combines TRBV5-1 with TRBJ2-2, with 7 positions matching TRBD1. Germline V gene data show CDR1 as SGHRS and CDR2 as YFSETQ. The CDR3 has 14 residues. V gave up 4 bases and J gave up 6 bases; unmatched junction bases: 6. The CDR3 sequence is CASSKGQVAGELFF. CDR3 in DNA: TGCGCCAGCAGCAAAGGACAGGTCGCCGGGGAGCTGTTTTTT.

This sequence joins TRBV2 and TRBJ1-5, with 8 bases matching TRBD1. The CDR3 length is 14 residues. J gave up 5 bases and V 7 bases, and 7 bases lay outside the gene matches. Per germline, CDR1 SNHLY and CDR2 FYNNEI. In nucleotides, the CDR3 is TGTGCCAGCAACTCAGACAGGGGCTATCAGCCCCAGCATTTT. It specifies CASNSDRGYQPQHF. Together with reference TRBV2 and TRBJ1-5, the CDR3 gives the full variable domain: EPEVTQTPSHQVTQMGQEVILRCVPISNHLYFYWYRQILGQKVEFLVSFYNNEISEKSEIFDDQFSVERPDGSNFTLKIRSTKLEDSAMYFCASNSDRGYQPQHFGDGTRLSIL.

V gene TRBV28 combines with J gene TRBJ2-7; no definite D call. V lost 2 bases, J lost 5 bases, and 10 bases lay in between. The CDR3 loop spans 13 amino acids. Germline CDR1 reads MDHEN; CDR2 reads SYDVKM. CDR3 loop: CASSLSDNDEQYF. The CDR3 coding sequence is TGTGCCAGCAGTTTAAGCGACAACGACGAGCAGTACTTC.

This clonotype was recorded at least ten times. The rearrangement joins TRBV10-3 to TRBJ1-2; no clear D. This CDR3 region has 13 residues. Between the trimmed V and J ends, which lost 7 bases and 7 bases, there was a span of 16 bases. Germline V gives CDR1 ENHRY, CDR2 SYGVKD. The CDR3, as DNA: TGTGCCATCAACCCCAACATAGAATCTGGCTACACCTTC. It codes for CAINPNIESGYTF.

This clonotype is a singleton in its sample. The chain recombines TRBV14 with TRBJ1-2; TRBD1 is a possible D gene (6 bases). This CDR3 comprises 14 residues. Germline V gene data show CDR1 as SGHDN and CDR2 as FVKESK. Trimming removed 0 bases from V and 7 bases from J, with 12 bases in between. The CDR3 DNA is TGTGCCAGCAGCCAAGATTTAACAGGGCTTGGCTACACCTTC. Translating gives CASSQDLTGLGYTF. Combining the CDR3 with reference TRBV14 and TRBJ1-2 gives the whole variable domain EAGVTQFPSHSVIEKGQTVTLRCDPISGHDNLYWYRRVMGKEIKFLLHFVKESKQDESGMPNNRFLAERTGGTYSTLKVQPAELEDSGVYFCASSQDLTGLGYTFGSGTRLTVV.

This clonotype was recorded many times. The V and J genes are TRBV6-2 or TRBV6-3 and TRBJ1-6; D remains ambiguous. The CDR3 runs to 14 residues. Trimming stripped 6 bases from V and 7 bases from J, with 13 bases between. Germline V CDR1 and CDR2: MNHEY, SVGEGT. The DNA of the CDR3 is TGTGCCAGCAGCGTCGGGCGCCCCAATTCACCCCTCCACTTT. As protein: CASSVGRPNSPLHF.

This clonotype occurred once. A read error is likely here: a far larger clone is one base away. CDR3 nucleotides: TGTGCCAGCAGTTACTCGACAGGTGGCGGCGCCTACAAGCAGTACTTC. Encoded protein: CASSYSTGGGAYKQYF. The chain employs TRBV6-8 and TRBJ2-5; maybe TRBD1 (6 bases). CDR1 is MNHGY and CDR2 is SAAAGT in the germline V gene. The V and J ends lost 0 bases and 11 bases respectively, with 22 bases between them. This CDR3 has 16 amino acids.

This clonotype came up many times. The gene calls are TRBV29-1 and TRBJ2-5; tentatively, D is TRBD1 or TRBD2 (5 bases each). Between the trimmed V and J ends, which lost 4 bases and 5 bases, there was a span of 11 bases. CDR1 and CDR2 (germline): SQVTM, ANQGSEA. This CDR3 is built from 12 residues. The CDR3 protein is CSVVLGRETQYF. CDR3 nucleotide sequence: TGCAGCGTTGTTCTGGGACGGGAGACCCAGTACTTC.

This clonotype was picked up many times. The V call is TRBV6-6, the J call TRBJ2-7; D remains ambiguous. The CDR3 has 14 amino acids. The germline gives CDR1 MNHNY, CDR2 SVGAGI (reference sequence). V lost 6 bases and J lost 2, with 14 bases in between. In DNA form, the CDR3 reads TGTGCCAGCAGACCGGTCCCAGATACCTACGAGCAGTACTTC. It translates to CASRPVPDTYEQYF.

This clonotype showed up many times. The gene calls are TRBV7-2 and TRBJ2-2; D is unresolved. The CDR3 is 15 amino acids. Germline V CDR1 and CDR2: SGHTA, FQGNSA. The V end lost 3 bases, the J end lost 0 bases, and 8 bases lay between the germline ends. The CDR3 DNA reads TGTGCCAGCAGCTTCGTTCTTGCGAACACCGGGGAGCTGTTTTTT. Its translation: CASSFVLANTGELFF.

The V gene is TRBV19, the J gene TRBJ2-1; no firm D call. Looked up from germline, CDR1 is LNHDA and CDR2 is SQIVND (reference sequence). Deletions cut 6 bases from V and 8 bases from J, with 17 bases between. This CDR3 comprises 14 residues. CDR3 residues: CASSLPARLDEQFF. Here the CDR3 DNA reads TGTGCCAGTAGCCTCCCAGCCCGCTTGGATGAGCAGTTCTTC.